Below are 15 T cell receptor beta chains sequenced from a single sample in a study of cytomegalovirus exposure and HLA in healthy donors. PCR primers comprised 60 Vbeta and 13 Jbeta primers. Sequencing used immunoSEQ multiplex PCR; TCRdb keeps in-frame clones, though not all of them. The repertoire holds a few hundred thousand clones, with about four fifths as singletons. The sequenced sample consisted of PBMCs. The receptors shown here come from a girl aged 2-15 years in good health and CMV-seronegative.

This clone occurred once. V is TRBV11-2 and J is TRBJ2-5, with 7 bases matching TRBD2. CDR1 is SGHAT, CDR2 FQNNGV, per germline. V trimming: 1 base; J trimming: 5 bases; junction bases outside the gene matches: 10. The CDR3 sequence is 16 residues long. CDR3: CASSLGPAGVWETQYF. CDR3 nucleotide sequence: TGTGCCAGCAGCTTAGGCCCGGCGGGGGTTTGGGAGACCCAGTACTTC. The variable domain in full, completed from reference TRBV11-2 and TRBJ2-5, reads EAGVAQSPRYKIIEKRQSVAFWCNPISGHATLYWYQQILGQGPKLLIQFQNNGVVDDSQLPKDRFSAERLKGVDSTLKIQPAKLEDSAVYLCASSLGPAGVWETQYFGPGTRLLVL.

The V and J genes are TRBV6-5 and TRBJ2-7, with 12 bases lining up with TRBD2. This CDR3 has 14 amino acids. V shed 6 bases and J 4 bases; nucleotides not matched to a gene: 4. Germline-derived CDR1 and CDR2 are MNHEY and SVGAGI. CDR3 bases: TGTGCCAGCAGCCCGACTAGCGGGAGATACGAGCAGTACTTC. Translated, it gives CASSPTSGRYEQYF.

Regarding this clone: The junction departs from the called germline gene at one end, perhaps through a read error. The chain recombines TRBV13 with TRBJ1-2; a possible D gene is TRBD1 (6 bases). Germline lookup yields CDR1 PRHDT and CDR2 FYEKMQ (reference sequence). The CDR3 length is 11 residues. In DNA form, the CDR3 reads TGTGCCAGCAGCTTAGGCCATGAAGGGGGCTTC. It specifies CASSLGHEGGF. The variable domain in full, completed from reference TRBV13 and TRBJ1-2, reads AAGVIQSPRHLIKEKRETATLKCYPIPRHDTVYWYQQGPGQDPQFLISFYEKMQSDKGSIPDRFSAQQFSDYHSELNMSSLELGDSALYFCASSLGHEGGFGSGTRLTVV.

The chain uses TRBV4-1 and TRBJ2-1, with D possibly being TRBD1 (6 bases). The CDR3 totals 17 residues. The ends were cut back, 1 base at V and 9 bases at J, with 22 bases in the middle. Germline-derived CDR1 and CDR2 are MGHRA and YSYEKL. The CDR3 protein is CASSQGPGHRAISEQFF. CDR3 DNA sequence: TGCGCCAGCAGCCAAGGGCCGGGACACCGGGCGATCAGTGAGCAGTTCTTC.

This rearrangement joins TRBV19 to TRBJ2-1; 8 nucleotides agree with TRBD1. Trimming at V came to 5 bases and at J to 10 bases, leaving 16 bases not matched to a gene. The length of the CDR3 is 16 residues. Germline V CDR1 and CDR2: LNHDA, SQIVND (reference sequence). The CDR3 coding sequence is TGTGCCAGTAGTCCCCCGGACAGGGTCGGATCCAGAGAGCAGTTCTTC. This gives the protein CASSPPDRVGSREQFF.

The V call is TRBV6-5, the J call TRBJ1-2; 7 bases are a match to TRBD1. CDR3 length equals 16 residues. Germline V gene lookup returns CDR1 MNHEY and CDR2 SVGAGI. Trimming removed 0 bases from V and 5 bases from J; junction bases left unmatched: 9. The CDR3 DNA is TGTGCCAGCAGTTACTCGAGGCAGGGGGAGATATATGGCTACACCTTC. Its protein product is CASSYSRQGEIYGYTF.

This clone has a handful of counts. This rearrangement joins TRBV2 to TRBJ1-1; D gene ambiguous. Germline V lookup: CDR1 SNHLY, CDR2 FYNNEI. V lost 1 base and J lost 4, with 7 bases in between. This CDR3 region has 13 residues. CDR3 sequence: CASSEGVSTEAFF. CDR3 coding DNA: TGTGCCAGCAGTGAAGGAGTTTCCACTGAAGCTTTCTTT.

This rearrangement joins TRBV7-2 to TRBJ2-7; D call uncertain. The ends were cut back, 3 bases at V and 4 bases at J, with 10 bases in the middle. Germline V lookup: CDR1 SGHTA, CDR2 FQGNSA. CDR3 length: 13 residues. CDR3 residues: CASSLGPYYEQYF. As DNA, the CDR3 is TGTGCCAGCAGCTTGGGCCCATATTACGAGCAGTACTTC.

V usage is TRBV13 and J usage is TRBJ2-7; 8 bases are shared with TRBD2. Trimming at V came to 5 bases and at J to 6 bases, leaving 9 bases not matched to a gene. The CDR3 has 14 amino acids. In germline, CDR1 is PRHDT, CDR2 FYEKMQ (reference sequence). Here the CDR3 reads CASSPAPGGGEQYF. CDR3 nucleotide sequence: TGTGCCAGCAGCCCGGCCCCGGGAGGGGGCGAGCAGTACTTC.

The sample holds one count of this clone. The chain recombines TRBV5-1 with TRBJ1-2; TRBD1 aligns across 10 bases. V lost 3 bases, J lost 8 bases, and 10 bases stayed unmatched. This CDR3 is built from 15 residues. The V gene's germline CDR1 is SGHRS and CDR2 YFSETQ. The CDR3 sequence is CASSSRTGGYIGYTF. The CDR3 coding sequence is TGCGCCAGCAGCTCCCGGACAGGGGGTTACATAGGCTACACCTTC.

The V gene is TRBV6-1, the J gene TRBJ1-4; D is perhaps TRBD1 (5 bases). V lost 6 bases and J lost 0, with 8 bases in between. The CDR3 loop spans 14 amino acids. Germline V gives CDR1 MNHNS, CDR2 SASEGT. CDR3 in amino acids: CASRQQATNEKLFF. The CDR3 DNA sequence: TGTGCCAGCAGACAACAGGCAACTAATGAAAAACTGTTTTTT.

The V gene is TRBV7-9, the J gene TRBJ2-7; 11 bases match TRBD1. The CDR3 runs 16 residues. V dropped 3 bases and J dropped 3; count of bases not matched to a gene: 7. The germline CDR1 and CDR2 sequences are SEHNR and FQNEAQ (reference sequence). CDR3: CASSFDPGTGGYEQYF. CDR3 DNA sequence: TGTGCCAGCAGCTTCGACCCCGGGACAGGGGGCTACGAGCAGTACTTC. Full variable domain (remainder filled in from reference TRBV7-9 and TRBJ2-7): DTGVSQNPRHKITKRGQNVTFRCDPISEHNRLYWYRQTLGQGPEFLTYFQNEAQLEKSRLLSDRFSAERPKGSFSTLEIQRTEQGDSAMYLCASSFDPGTGGYEQYFGPGTRLTVT.

The V call is TRBV5-1, the J call TRBJ1-2; 7 nucleotides align to TRBD1. J lost 7 bases, V lost 0 bases, and 6 bases had no gene match. Germline V CDR1 and CDR2: SGHRS, YFSETQ. The CDR3 loop spans 14 amino acids. CDR3 in DNA: TGCGCCAGCAGCTTGGAGGTCAGGGGGTCTGGCTACACCTTC. Translated, it gives CASSLEVRGSGYTF.

CDR3 DNA: TGTGCCAGTAGTATGACGGGGGTGAGCTCCTACGAGCAGTACTTC. It codes for CASSMTGVSSYEQYF. V usage is TRBV19 and J usage is TRBJ2-7, with D perhaps matching TRBD2 (6 bases). V lost 3 bases, J lost 0 bases, and 12 bases lay in between. The CDR3 runs to 15 residues. In germline, CDR1 is LNHDA, CDR2 SQIVND (reference sequence).

The chain uses TRBV27 and TRBJ1-1, with D unclear. The V and J ends lost 7 bases and 7 bases respectively, with 10 bases between them. This CDR3 is 11 amino acids long. Germline lookup yields CDR1 MNHEY and CDR2 SMNVEV (reference sequence). DNA for the CDR3: TGTGCCAGCACCTCCGGGTTTGAAGCTTTCTTT. The encoded protein is CASTSGFEAFF.